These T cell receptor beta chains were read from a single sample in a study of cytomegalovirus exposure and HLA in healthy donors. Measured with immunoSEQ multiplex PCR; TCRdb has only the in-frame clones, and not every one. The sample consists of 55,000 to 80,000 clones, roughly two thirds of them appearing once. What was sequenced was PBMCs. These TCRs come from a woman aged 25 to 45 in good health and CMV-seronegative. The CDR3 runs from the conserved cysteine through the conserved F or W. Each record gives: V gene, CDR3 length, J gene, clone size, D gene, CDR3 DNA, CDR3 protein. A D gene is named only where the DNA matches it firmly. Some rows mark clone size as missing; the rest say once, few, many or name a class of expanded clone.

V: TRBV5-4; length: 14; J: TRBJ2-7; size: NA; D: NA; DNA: TGTGCCAGCAGCTTGGTGGGCAAGAGTTACGAGCAGTACTTC; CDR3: CASSLVGKSYEQYF
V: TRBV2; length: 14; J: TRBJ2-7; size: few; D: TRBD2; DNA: TGTGCCAGCAGTGAAGCCAGCGGGGGCTACGAGCAGTACTTC; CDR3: CASSEASGGYEQYF
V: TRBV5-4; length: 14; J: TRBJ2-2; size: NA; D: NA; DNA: TGTGCCAGCAGCTTGGATGCGGGTATCGGGGAGCTGTTTTTT; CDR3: CASSLDAGIGELFF
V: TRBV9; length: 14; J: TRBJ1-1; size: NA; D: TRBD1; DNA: TGTGCCAGCAGCTACTCAGGGGGAAGCACTGAAGCTTTCTTT; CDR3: CASSYSGGSTEAFF
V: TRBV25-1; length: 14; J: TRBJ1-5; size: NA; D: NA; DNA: TGTGCCAGCAGCCCGGACAGCTACAATCAGCCCCAGCATTTT; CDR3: CASSPDSYNQPQHF
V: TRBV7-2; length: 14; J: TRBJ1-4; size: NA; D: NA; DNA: TGTGCCAGCAGCTTAAGGCGGGATGCGGAAAAACTGTTTTTT; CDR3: CASSLRRDAEKLFF
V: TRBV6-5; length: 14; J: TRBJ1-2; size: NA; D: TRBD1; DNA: TGTGCCAGCAGTCCGACAGGGGGATGGTATGGCTACACCTTC; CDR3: CASSPTGGWYGYTF
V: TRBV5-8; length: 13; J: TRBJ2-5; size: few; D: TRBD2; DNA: TGTGCCAGCCCTCGGGGAGGGTCGACTCACCAGTACTTC; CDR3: CASPRGGSTHQYF
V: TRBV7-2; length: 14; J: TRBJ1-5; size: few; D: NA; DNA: TGTGCCAGCAGCTTAGGGGGGGGCAATCAGCCCCAGCATTTT; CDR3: CASSLGGGNQPQHF
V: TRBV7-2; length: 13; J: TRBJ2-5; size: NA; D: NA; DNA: TGTGCCAGCAGCTTGTTAATAGTAGAGACCCAGTACTTC; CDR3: CASSLLIVETQYF
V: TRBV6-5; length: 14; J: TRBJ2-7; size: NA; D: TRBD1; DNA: TGTGCCAGCAGTTACTCACAGGGGGCAGCCGAGCAGTACTTC; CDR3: CASSYSQGAAEQYF
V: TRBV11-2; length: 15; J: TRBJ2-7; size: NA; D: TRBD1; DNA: TGTGCCAGCAGCTTAGAATTGTTGACAGGGGGCGAGCAGTACTTC; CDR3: CASSLELLTGGEQYF
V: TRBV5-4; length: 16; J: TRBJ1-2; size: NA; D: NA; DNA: TGTGCCAGCAGCCTAGGACTGGGGAAGGTTAACTATGGCTACACCTTC; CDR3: CASSLGLGKVNYGYTF
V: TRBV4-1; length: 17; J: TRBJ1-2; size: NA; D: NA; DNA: TGCGCCAGCAGCCAAGCTTCTCCCCGTTCAAGGTGGAGAGGCTACACCTTC; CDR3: CASSQASPRSRWRGYTF
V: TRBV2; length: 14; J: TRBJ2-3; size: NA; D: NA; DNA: TGTGCCAGCAGTGTACGCCAAACCGGGGATACGCAGTATTTT; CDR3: CASSVRQTGDTQYF
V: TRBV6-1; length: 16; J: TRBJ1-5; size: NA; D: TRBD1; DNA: TGTGCCAGCAGTGAGTTGACAGGGGCTCCTAATCAGCCCCAGCATTTT; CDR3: CASSELTGAPNQPQHF
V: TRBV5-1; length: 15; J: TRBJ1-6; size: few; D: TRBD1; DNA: TGCGCCAGCAGCGTAACCGGGACAGGGAATTCACCCCTCCACTTT; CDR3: CASSVTGTGNSPLHF
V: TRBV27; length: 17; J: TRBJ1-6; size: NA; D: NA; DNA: TGTGCCAGCAGTTTCTCCCGGACAGCGTCGTATAATTCACCCCTCCACTTT; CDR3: CASSFSRTASYNSPLHF
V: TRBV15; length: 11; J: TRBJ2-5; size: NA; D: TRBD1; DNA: TGTGCCACACAGGGGAAAGAGACCCAGTACTTC; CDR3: CATQGKETQYF